This TCR beta chain was profiled in a study of identical twins. Study-wide results and caveats: Abundant beta clonotypes from cord blood bore fewer insertions; memory repertoires lacked this pattern.

A remark on this clonotype: Its matching antigen is unknown.

The CDR3 spans 16 residues. V was cut by 5 bases and J by 0 bases, with 11 bases left in between. Germline CDR1 is MNHEY and CDR2 is SVGEGT. MiXCR, applied by TCRdb to the 5' RACE reads, yields one record per CDR3 protein. The sample includes some 500,000 distinct CDR3 sequences, approximately 9.6% of them seen just once. These data were also reused for a study on yellow fever vaccine responses in identical twins.

This TCR was recovered from a woman under 30 in good health. The genes are TRBV6-2 or TRBV6-3 and TRBJ2-6, with D possibly matching TRBD2 (5 bases). Sequencing was performed on PBMCs. The DNA for the CDR3 is TGTGCCAGCAGTCGACTACGGGGCTCTGGGGCCAACGTCCTGACTTTC. This gives the protein CASSRLRGSGANVLTF.